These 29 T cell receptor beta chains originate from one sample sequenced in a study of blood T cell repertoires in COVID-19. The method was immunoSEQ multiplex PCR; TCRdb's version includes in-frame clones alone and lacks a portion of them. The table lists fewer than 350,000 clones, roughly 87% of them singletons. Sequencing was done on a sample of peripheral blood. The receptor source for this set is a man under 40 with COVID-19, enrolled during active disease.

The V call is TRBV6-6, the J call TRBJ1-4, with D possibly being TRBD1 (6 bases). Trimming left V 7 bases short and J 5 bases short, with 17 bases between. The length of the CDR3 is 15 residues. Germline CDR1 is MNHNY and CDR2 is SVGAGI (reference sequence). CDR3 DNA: TGTGCCAGCACCACCAGCAGGGGACTAAATGAAAAACTGTTTTTT. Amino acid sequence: CASTTSRGLNEKLFF.

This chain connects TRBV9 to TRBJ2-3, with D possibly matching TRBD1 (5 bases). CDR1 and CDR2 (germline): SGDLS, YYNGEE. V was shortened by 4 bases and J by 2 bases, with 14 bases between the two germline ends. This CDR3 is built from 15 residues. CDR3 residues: CASSPSWGPTDTQYF. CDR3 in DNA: TGTGCCAGCAGCCCCTCATGGGGCCCCACAGATACGCAGTATTTT.

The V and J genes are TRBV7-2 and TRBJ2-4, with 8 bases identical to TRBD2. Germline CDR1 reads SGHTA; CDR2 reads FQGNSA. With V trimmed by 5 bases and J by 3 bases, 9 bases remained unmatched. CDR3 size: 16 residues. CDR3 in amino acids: CASSPRAGDGKNIQYF. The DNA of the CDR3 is TGTGCCAGCAGCCCAAGAGCGGGGGACGGCAAAAACATTCAGTACTTC.

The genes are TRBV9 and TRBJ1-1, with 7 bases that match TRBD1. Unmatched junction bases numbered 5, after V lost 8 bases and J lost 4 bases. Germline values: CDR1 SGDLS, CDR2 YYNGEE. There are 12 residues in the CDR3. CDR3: CASPGQATEAFF. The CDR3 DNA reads TGTGCCAGTCCCGGACAGGCCACTGAAGCTTTCTTT.

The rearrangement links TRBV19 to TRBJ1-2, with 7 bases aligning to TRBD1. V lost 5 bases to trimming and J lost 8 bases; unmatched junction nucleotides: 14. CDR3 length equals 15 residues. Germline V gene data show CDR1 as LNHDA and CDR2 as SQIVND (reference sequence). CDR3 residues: CASSSRRGQLEGYTF. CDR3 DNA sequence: TGTGCCAGTAGTTCCCGAAGGGGGCAGTTGGAGGGCTACACCTTC.

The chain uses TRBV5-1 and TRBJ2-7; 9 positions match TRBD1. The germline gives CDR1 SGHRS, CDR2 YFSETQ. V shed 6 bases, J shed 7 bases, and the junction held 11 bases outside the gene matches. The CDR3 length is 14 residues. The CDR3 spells CASTWTGATEEQYF. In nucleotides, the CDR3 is TGCGCCAGCACATGGACAGGGGCTACGGAGGAGCAGTACTTC.

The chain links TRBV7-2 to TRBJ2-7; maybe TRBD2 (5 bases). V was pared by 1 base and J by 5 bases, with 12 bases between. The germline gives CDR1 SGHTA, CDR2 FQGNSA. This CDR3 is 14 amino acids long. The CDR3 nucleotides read TGTGCCAGCAGCTTAGAGACGGGGAGCGACGAGCAGTACTTC. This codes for CASSLETGSDEQYF.

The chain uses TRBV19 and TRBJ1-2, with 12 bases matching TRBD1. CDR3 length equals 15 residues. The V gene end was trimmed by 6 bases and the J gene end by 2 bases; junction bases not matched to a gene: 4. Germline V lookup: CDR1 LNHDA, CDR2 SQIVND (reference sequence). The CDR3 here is CASRPGTGGNYGYTF. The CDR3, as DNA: TGTGCCAGTAGGCCCGGGACAGGGGGCAACTATGGCTACACCTTC.

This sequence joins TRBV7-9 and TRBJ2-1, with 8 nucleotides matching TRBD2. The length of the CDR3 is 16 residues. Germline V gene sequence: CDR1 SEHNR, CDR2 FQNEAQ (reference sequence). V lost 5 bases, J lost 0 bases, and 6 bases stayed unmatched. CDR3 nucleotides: TGTGCCAGCAGCCGGGGGGGCGATAGCTCCTACAATGAGCAGTTCTTC. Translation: CASSRGGDSSYNEQFF. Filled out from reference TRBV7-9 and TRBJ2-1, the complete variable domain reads DTGVSQNPRHKITKRGQNVTFRCDPISEHNRLYWYRQTLGQGPEFLTYFQNEAQLEKSRLLSDRFSAERPKGSFSTLEIQRTEQGDSAMYLCASSRGGDSSYNEQFFGPGTRLTVL.

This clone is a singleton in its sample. CDR3 DNA sequence: TGTGCCAGCTCACCAACTAGACCCACCGGAGATACGCAGTATTTT. Translated, it gives CASSPTRPTGDTQYF. The rearrangement links TRBV18 to TRBJ2-3; maybe TRBD2 (5 bases). Trimming removed 2 bases from V and 5 bases from J, with 14 bases in between. The CDR3 has 15 residues. Germline loops: CDR1 KGHSH, CDR2 LQKENI.

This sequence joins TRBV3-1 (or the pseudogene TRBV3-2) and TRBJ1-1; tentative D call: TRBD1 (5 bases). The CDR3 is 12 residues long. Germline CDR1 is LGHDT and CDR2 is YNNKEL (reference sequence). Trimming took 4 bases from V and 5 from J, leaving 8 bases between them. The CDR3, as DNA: TGTGCCAGCAGCCCCACAGGTACTGAAGCTTTCTTT. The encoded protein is CASSPTGTEAFF.

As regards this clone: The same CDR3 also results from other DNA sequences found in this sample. CDR3 DNA: TGTGCCAGCAGCTTACAGGGACTAGCGGGGGACCCCTACGAGCAGTACTTC. Translating it yields CASSLQGLAGDPYEQYF. The chain combines TRBV7-2 with TRBJ2-7; TRBD2 aligns across 14 bases. J gave up 2 bases and V 2 bases, and 5 bases lay outside the gene matches. CDR1 and CDR2 (germline): SGHTA, FQGNSA. The CDR3 is made up of 17 amino acids.

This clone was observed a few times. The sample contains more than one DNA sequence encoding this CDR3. This CDR3 reads CASSQEGTVNTEAFF. In DNA, the CDR3 is TGCGCCAGCAGCCAAGAGGGGACAGTGAACACTGAAGCTTTCTTT. V is TRBV4-1 and J is TRBJ1-1; 7 bases are shared with TRBD1. The V gene end was trimmed by 0 bases and the J gene end by 0 bases; junction bases not matched to a gene: 1. Germline V gene data show CDR1 as MGHRA and CDR2 as YSYEKL. The CDR3 has 15 residues.

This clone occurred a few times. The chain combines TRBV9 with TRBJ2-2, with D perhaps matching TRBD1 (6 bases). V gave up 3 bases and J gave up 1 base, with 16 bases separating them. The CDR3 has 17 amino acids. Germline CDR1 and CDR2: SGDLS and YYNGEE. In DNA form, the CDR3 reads TGTGCCAGCAGCGCCGGACAGATTTCGTGGAACACCGGGGAGCTGTTTTTT. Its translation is CASSAGQISWNTGELFF.

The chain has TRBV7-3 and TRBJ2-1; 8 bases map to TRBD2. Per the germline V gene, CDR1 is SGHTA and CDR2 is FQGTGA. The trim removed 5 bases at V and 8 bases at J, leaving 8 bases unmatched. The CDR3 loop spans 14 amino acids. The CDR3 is CASSPGLGGDEQFF. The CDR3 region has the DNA TGTGCCAGCAGCCCGGGACTAGGTGGTGATGAGCAGTTCTTC.

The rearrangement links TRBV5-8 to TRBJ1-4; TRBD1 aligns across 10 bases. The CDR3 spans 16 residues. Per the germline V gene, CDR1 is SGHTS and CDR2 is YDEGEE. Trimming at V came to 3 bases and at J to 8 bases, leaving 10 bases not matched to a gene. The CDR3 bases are TGTGCCAGCAGCTACCACCGGGACAGGGGTAGCGAAAAACTGTTTTTT. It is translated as CASSYHRDRGSEKLFF. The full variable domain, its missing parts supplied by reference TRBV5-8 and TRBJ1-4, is EAGVTQSPTHLIKTRGQQATLRCSPISGHTSVYWYQQALGLGLQFLLWYDEGEERNRGNFPPRFSGRQFPNYSSELNVNALELEDSALYLCASSYHRDRGSEKLFFGSGTQLSVL.

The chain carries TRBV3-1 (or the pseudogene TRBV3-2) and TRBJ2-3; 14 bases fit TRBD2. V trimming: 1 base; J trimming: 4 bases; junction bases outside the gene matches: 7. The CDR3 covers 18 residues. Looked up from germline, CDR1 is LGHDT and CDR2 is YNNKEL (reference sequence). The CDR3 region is CASSQGGTSGSGADTQYF. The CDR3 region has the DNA TGTGCCAGCAGCCAAGGAGGGACTAGCGGGAGCGGGGCAGATACGCAGTATTTT.

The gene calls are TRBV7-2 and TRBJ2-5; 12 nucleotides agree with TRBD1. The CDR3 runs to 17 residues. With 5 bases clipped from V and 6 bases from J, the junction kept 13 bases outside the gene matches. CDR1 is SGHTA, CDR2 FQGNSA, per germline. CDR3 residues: CASSLNLPGQGAKTQYF. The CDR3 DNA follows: TGTGCCAGCAGCCTTAATCTACCGGGACAGGGGGCGAAGACCCAGTACTTC.

CDR3 nucleotide sequence: TGTGCCAGCAGCCGAGACAGGCAATCGAACACCGGGGAGCTGTTTTTT. This gives the protein CASSRDRQSNTGELFF. This chain uses TRBV3-1 (or the pseudogene TRBV3-2) with TRBJ2-2, with a possible D match to TRBD1 (6 bases). CDR3 size: 16 residues. Per the germline V gene, CDR1 is LGHDT and CDR2 is YNNKEL (reference sequence). Between the trimmed V and J ends, which lost 4 bases and 0 bases, there was a span of 12 bases.

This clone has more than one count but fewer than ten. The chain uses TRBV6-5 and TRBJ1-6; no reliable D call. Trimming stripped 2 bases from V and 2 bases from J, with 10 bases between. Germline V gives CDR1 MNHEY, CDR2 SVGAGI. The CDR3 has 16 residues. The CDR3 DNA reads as TGTGCCAGCAGTTACGCCGAGGCGCCCTATAATTCACCCCTCCACTTT. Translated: CASSYAEAPYNSPLHF.

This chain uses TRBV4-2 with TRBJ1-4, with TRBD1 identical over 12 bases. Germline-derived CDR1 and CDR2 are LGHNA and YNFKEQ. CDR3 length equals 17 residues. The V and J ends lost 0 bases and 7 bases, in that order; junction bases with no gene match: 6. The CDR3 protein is CASSQDWSGQGAEKLFF. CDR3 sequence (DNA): TGTGCCAGCAGCCAAGATTGGTCGGGACAGGGGGCTGAAAAACTGTTTTTT.

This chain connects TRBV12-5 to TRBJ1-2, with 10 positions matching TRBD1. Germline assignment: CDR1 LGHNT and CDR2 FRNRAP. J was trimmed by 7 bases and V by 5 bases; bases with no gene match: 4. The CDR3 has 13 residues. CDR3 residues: CASGPDRGGGYTF. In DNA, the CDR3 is TGTGCTAGTGGTCCGGACAGGGGGGGTGGCTACACCTTC. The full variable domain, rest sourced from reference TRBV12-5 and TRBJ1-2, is DARVTQTPRHKVTEMGQEVTMRCQPILGHNTVFWYRQTMMQGLELLAYFRNRAPLDDSGMPKDRFSAEMPDATLATLKIQPSEPRDSAVYFCASGPDRGGGYTFGSGTRLTVV.

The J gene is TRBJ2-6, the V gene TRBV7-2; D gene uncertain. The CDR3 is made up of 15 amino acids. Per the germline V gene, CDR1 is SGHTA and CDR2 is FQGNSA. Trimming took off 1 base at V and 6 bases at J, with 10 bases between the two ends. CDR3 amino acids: CASSLESTTANVLTF. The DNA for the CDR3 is TGTGCCAGCAGCTTAGAAAGTACTACGGCCAACGTCCTGACTTTC.

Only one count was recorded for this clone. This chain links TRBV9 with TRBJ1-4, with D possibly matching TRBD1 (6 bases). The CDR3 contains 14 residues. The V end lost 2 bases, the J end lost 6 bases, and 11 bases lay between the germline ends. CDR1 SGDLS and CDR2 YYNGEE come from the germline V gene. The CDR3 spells CASSVSNRDEKLFF. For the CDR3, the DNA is TGTGCCAGCAGCGTTAGTAACAGGGATGAAAAACTGTTTTTT.

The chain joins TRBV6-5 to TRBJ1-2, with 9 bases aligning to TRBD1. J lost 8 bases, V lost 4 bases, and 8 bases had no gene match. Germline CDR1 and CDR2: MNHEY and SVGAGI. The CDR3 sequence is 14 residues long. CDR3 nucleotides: TGTGCCAGCAGTTTATCCGAGACAGGGGGAGGCTACACCTTC. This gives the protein CASSLSETGGGYTF.

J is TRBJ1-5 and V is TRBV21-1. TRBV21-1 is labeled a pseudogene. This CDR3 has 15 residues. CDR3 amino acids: CASSKRGARRQPQHF. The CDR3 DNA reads TGTGCCAGCAGCAAACGGGGGGCCCGGAGGCAGCCCCAGCATTTT.

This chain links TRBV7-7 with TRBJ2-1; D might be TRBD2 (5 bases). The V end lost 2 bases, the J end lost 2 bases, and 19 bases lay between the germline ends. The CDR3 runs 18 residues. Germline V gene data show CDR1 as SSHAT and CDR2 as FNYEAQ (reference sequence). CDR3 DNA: TGTGCCAGCAGCTTACAGGTTCAAGGGCCCGGGGCCTACAATGAGCAGTTCTTC. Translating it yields CASSLQVQGPGAYNEQFF.

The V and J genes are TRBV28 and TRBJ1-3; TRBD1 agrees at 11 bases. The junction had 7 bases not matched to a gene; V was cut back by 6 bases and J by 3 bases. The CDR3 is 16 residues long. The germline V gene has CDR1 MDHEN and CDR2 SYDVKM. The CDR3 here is CASREGQGAIGNTIYF. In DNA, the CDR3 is TGTGCCAGCAGGGAAGGACAGGGGGCGATTGGAAACACCATATATTTT.

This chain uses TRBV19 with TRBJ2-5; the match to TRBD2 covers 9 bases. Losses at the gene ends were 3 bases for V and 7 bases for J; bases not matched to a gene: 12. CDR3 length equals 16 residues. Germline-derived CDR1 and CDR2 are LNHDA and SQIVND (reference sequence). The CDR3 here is CASSMFAGGPVGTQYF. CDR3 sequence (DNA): TGTGCCAGTAGTATGTTTGCGGGAGGGCCAGTAGGGACCCAGTACTTC.